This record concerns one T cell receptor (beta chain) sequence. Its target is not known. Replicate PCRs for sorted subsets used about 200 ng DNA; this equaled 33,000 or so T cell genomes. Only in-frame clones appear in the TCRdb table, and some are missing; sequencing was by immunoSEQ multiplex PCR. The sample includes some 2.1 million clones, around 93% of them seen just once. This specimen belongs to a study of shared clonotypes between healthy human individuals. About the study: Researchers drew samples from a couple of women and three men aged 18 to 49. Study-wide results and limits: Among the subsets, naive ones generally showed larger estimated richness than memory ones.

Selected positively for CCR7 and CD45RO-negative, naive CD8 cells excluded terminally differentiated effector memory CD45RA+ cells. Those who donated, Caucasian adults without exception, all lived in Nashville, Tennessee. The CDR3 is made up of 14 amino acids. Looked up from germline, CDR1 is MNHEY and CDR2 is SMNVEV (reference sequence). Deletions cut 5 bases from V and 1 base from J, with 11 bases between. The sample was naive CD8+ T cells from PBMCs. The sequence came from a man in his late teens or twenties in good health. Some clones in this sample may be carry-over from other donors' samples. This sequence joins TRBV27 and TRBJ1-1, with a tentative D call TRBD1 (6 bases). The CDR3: CASSHRQANTEAFF. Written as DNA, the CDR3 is TGTGCCAGCAGTCACCGACAGGCGAACACTGAAGCTTTCTTT.